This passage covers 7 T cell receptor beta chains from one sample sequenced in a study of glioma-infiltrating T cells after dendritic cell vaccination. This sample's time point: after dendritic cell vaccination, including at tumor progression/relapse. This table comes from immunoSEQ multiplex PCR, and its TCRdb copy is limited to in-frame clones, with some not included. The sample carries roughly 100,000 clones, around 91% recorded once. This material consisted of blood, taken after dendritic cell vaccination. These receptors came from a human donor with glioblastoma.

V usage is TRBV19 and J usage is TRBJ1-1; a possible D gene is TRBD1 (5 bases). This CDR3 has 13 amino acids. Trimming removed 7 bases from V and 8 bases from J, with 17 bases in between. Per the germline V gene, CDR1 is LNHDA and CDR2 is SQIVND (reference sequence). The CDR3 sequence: CASTLGGAREAFF. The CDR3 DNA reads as TGTGCCAGTACTCTGGGAGGGGCGCGAGAAGCTTTCTTT.

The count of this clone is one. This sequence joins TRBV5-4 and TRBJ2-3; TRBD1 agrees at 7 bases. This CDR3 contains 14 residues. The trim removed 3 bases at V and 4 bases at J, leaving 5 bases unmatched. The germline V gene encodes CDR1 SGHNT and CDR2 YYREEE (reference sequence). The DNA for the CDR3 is TGTGCCAGCAGCTCGACAGGGATCCCAGATACGCAGTATTTT. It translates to CASSSTGIPDTQYF.

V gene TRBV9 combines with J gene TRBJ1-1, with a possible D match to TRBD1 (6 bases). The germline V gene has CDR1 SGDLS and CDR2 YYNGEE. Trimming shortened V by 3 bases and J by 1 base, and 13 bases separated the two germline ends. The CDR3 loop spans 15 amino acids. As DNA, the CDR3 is TGTGCCAGCAGCGCAGGACAGCTACAGAACACTGAAGCTTTCTTT. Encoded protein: CASSAGQLQNTEAFF.

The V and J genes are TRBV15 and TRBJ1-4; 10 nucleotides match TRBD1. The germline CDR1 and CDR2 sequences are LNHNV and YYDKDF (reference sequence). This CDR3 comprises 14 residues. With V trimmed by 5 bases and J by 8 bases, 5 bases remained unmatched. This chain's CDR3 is CATSPDRGNEKLFF. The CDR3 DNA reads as TGTGCCACCAGCCCGGACAGGGGGAACGAAAAACTGTTTTTT.

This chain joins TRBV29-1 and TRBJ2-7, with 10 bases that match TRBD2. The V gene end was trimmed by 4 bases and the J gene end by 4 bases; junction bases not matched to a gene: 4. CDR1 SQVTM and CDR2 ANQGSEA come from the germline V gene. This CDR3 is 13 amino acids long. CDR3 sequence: CSVVSSGGYEQYF. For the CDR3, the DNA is TGCAGCGTTGTATCTAGCGGGGGTTACGAGCAGTACTTC.

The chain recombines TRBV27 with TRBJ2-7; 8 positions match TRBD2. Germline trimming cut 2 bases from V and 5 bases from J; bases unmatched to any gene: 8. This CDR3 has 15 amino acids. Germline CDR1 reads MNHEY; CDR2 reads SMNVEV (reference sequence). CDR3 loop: CASSLGASGLNEQYF. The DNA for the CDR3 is TGTGCCAGCAGTTTAGGGGCTAGCGGGCTCAACGAGCAGTACTTC.

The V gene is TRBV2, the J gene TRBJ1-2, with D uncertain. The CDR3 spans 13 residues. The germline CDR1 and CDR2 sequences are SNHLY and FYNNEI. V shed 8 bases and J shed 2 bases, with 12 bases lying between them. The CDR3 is CASSTTNNYGYTF. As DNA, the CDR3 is TGTGCCAGCTCTACGACTAACAACTATGGCTACACCTTC.